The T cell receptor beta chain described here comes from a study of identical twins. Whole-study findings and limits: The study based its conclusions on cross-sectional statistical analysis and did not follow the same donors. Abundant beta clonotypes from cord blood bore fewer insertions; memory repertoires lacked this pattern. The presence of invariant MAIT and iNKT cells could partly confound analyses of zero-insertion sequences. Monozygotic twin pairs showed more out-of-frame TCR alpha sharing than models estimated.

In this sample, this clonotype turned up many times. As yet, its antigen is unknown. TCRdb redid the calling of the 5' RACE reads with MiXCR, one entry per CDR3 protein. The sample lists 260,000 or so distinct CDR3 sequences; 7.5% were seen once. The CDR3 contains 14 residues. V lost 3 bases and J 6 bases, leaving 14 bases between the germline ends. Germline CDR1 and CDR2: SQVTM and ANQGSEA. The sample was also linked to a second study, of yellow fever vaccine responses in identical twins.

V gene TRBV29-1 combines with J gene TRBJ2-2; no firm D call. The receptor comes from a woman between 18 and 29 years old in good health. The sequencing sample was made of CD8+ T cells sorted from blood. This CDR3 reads CSVELAGRAGELFF. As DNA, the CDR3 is TGCAGCGTTGAGTTAGCCGGGCGAGCCGGGGAGCTGTTTTTT.